This T cell receptor beta chain was captured in a study of cytomegalovirus exposure and HLA in healthy donors. Whole-study findings and limits: The classifier reportedly diagnosed cytomegalovirus status with high sensitivity and specificity. TCR beta V segments were, for the most part, productive about 87% or about 30% of the time in an earlier analysis. A later analysis showed that HLA-associated TCR beta chains had undergone more clonal expansion than equally common others.

Deletions cut 7 bases from V and 6 bases from J, with 13 bases between. Germline lookup yields CDR1 ENHRY and CDR2 SYGVKD. The CDR3 loop spans 13 amino acids. Researchers ran the PCR with 60 Vbeta and 13 Jbeta primers. Sequencing was performed with immunoSEQ multiplex PCR; in TCRdb, only in-frame clones are kept and a portion is missing. The profile shows about 170,000 clones, over 60% of them singletons. Comments on this clone: Its cognate antigen is unknown.

This clonotype was obtained from a female donor in good health and CMV-seronegative. The gene calls are TRBV10-3 and TRBJ1-5; a weak D match, TRBD1 (5 bases). Input material: PBMCs. In DNA, the CDR3 is TGTGCCATCAAGGGTTCGGGGGGTCAGCCCCAGCATTTT. It codes for CAIKGSGGQPQHF.